The 20 T cell receptor beta chains below all came from one sample that was sequenced in a study of blood T cell repertoires in COVID-19. Assay used: immunoSEQ multiplex PCR; TCRdb lists only in-frame clones, some missing. This table has about 110,000 clones, less than 75% appearing once. Sequenced input: peripheral blood. All receptors come from a woman aged 40 to 49 with acute or convalescent COVID-19.

V and J are TRBV30 and TRBJ2-1; D possibly corresponds to TRBD2 (6 bases). The CDR3 runs to 10 residues. V lost 5 bases, J lost 8 bases, and 7 bases lay in between. The germline V gene has CDR1 GTSNPN and CDR2 SVGIG (reference sequence). Here the CDR3 DNA reads TGTGCCTGGGGGAGGTATGAGCAGTTCTTC. Its protein product is CAWGRYEQFF.

The chain has TRBV28 and TRBJ1-3; perhaps TRBD1 as D (5 bases). The germline V and J ends were trimmed by 5 bases and 2 bases, with 13 bases remaining between them. The CDR3 contains 15 residues. Germline loops: CDR1 MDHEN, CDR2 SYDVKM. The CDR3 loop reads CASSGPGYAGNTIYF. CDR3 bases: TGTGCCAGCAGTGGACCAGGGTACGCTGGAAACACCATATATTTT.

The chain combines TRBV6-1 with TRBJ2-3, with 7 bases fitting TRBD2. The V gene's germline CDR1 is MNHNS and CDR2 SASEGT. Trimming took 3 bases from V and 0 from J; bases not matched to a gene: 3. This CDR3 region has 15 residues. The DNA of the CDR3 is TGTGCCAGCAGTGACGTTAGCGGGAGCACAGATACGCAGTATTTT. Its protein is CASSDVSGSTDTQYF.

The chain carries TRBV2 and TRBJ2-2; TRBD2 aligns across 8 bases. Germline loops: CDR1 SNHLY, CDR2 FYNNEI. Germline trimming cut 9 bases from V and 4 bases from J; bases unmatched to any gene: 10. The CDR3 loop spans 15 amino acids. The CDR3 here is CASSKGTRGTGELFF. The CDR3 DNA reads TGTGCCAGTAGTAAGGGGACTAGGGGCACCGGGGAGCTGTTTTTT.

This chain joins TRBV28 and TRBJ1-3; 7 nucleotides line up with TRBD1. Losses at the gene ends were 11 bases for V and 5 bases for J; bases not matched to a gene: 3. The CDR3 loop spans 11 amino acids. Germline CDR1 is MDHEN and CDR2 is SYDVKM. The CDR3 DNA reads TGTGCCGGGACAGCCAGAAACACCATATATTTT. It encodes CAGTARNTIYF.

This clone appeared a single time. This chain uses TRBV9 with TRBJ2-1; 7 nucleotides match TRBD1. The length of the CDR3 is 14 residues. Germline V gene sequence: CDR1 SGDLS, CDR2 YYNGEE. With V trimmed by 3 bases and J by 10 bases, 10 bases remained unmatched. The CDR3 bases are TGTGCCAGCAGCGACGTGAGGGGGCTGGAGGAGCAGTTCTTC. This encodes CASSDVRGLEEQFF.

The CDR3 bases are TGTGCCAGCAGCCCCGCGGCTAGCGGGGGGGTATCAAATGAGCAGTTCTTC. This codes for CASSPAASGGVSNEQFF. V and J are TRBV5-4 and TRBJ2-1; 12 bases match TRBD2. Germline V lookup: CDR1 SGHNT, CDR2 YYREEE (reference sequence). Losses at the gene ends were 4 bases for V and 7 bases for J; bases not matched to a gene: 12. The CDR3 extends over 17 amino acids.

The chain uses TRBV28 and TRBJ1-1, with a weak D call TRBD1 (6 bases). In germline, CDR1 is MDHEN, CDR2 SYDVKM. CDR3 length equals 15 residues. The V and J ends lost 4 bases and 3 bases respectively, with 15 bases between them. The CDR3 DNA sequence: TGTGCCAGCAGTTCGCCGCGAACAGGGTACACTGAAGCTTTCTTT. Its translation: CASSSPRTGYTEAFF.

The chain joins TRBV5-6 to TRBJ2-7, with 8 bases identical to TRBD2. The junction had 7 bases not matched to a gene; V was cut back by 2 bases and J by 3 bases. CDR1 is SGHDT, CDR2 YYEEEE, per germline. The CDR3 runs to 15 residues. Here the CDR3 DNA reads TGTGCCAGCAGCTTTCGGGGCGGGGGGCTCTACGAGCAGTACTTC. Residues: CASSFRGGGLYEQYF.

V usage is TRBV3-1 (or the pseudogene TRBV3-2) and J usage is TRBJ2-6; D perhaps matches TRBD1 (6 bases). There are 16 residues in the CDR3. V was cut by 6 bases and J by 4 bases, with 16 bases left in between. Germline loops: CDR1 LGHDT, CDR2 YNNKEL (reference sequence). The CDR3: CASRQNRVRGANVLTF. CDR3 coding DNA: TGTGCCAGCAGACAAAACAGGGTAAGGGGGGCCAACGTCCTGACTTTC.

Only a few counts were recorded for this clone. This rearrangement joins TRBV6-5 to TRBJ1-4, with D unclear. This CDR3 has 14 amino acids. Germline V CDR1 and CDR2: MNHEY, SVGAGI. Deletions cut 3 bases from V and 8 bases from J, with 13 bases between. The DNA for the CDR3 is TGTGCCAGCAGTTATAAATTACAGTCCGAAAAACTGTTTTTT. It encodes CASSYKLQSEKLFF.

This clone was recorded once. This chain joins TRBV9 and TRBJ2-1; D not resolved. CDR3 size: 14 residues. With 0 bases removed from V and 2 bases from J, the gap between germline ends came to 6 bases. Per the germline V gene, CDR1 is SGDLS and CDR2 is YYNGEE. Here the CDR3 reads CASSVDYTYNEQFF. As DNA, the CDR3 is TGTGCCAGCAGCGTAGACTATACCTACAATGAGCAGTTCTTC.

The V call is TRBV2, the J call TRBJ2-1; TRBD2 agrees at 13 bases. The CDR3 is 16 residues long. Germline-derived CDR1 and CDR2 are SNHLY and FYNNEI. The J segment lost 7 bases and the V segment lost 2 bases, leaving 5 bases of the junction unmatched. The CDR3 protein is CASSERGLAGFNEQFF. The CDR3 bases are TGTGCCAGCAGTGAAAGGGGACTAGCGGGGTTTAATGAGCAGTTCTTC.

The CDR3 sequence is CASSVGDSGKPQHF. The CDR3 DNA is TGTGCCAGCAGCGTAGGGGACAGTGGGAAGCCCCAGCATTTT. This rearrangement joins TRBV9 to TRBJ1-5; TRBD1 matches 7 bases. The CDR3 is made up of 14 amino acids. Trimming cost V 0 bases and J 8 bases; bases outside gene matches: 5. From germline, CDR1 is SGDLS and CDR2 YYNGEE.

The gene calls are TRBV2 and TRBJ1-2; D gene unclear. There are 12 residues in the CDR3. The V and J ends lost 5 bases and 2 bases respectively, with 6 bases between them. CDR1 and CDR2 from the germline V gene are SNHLY and FYNNEI. CDR3 loop: CASSNRNYGYTF. The CDR3 bases are TGTGCCAGCAGTAACAGAAACTATGGCTACACCTTC.

The chain carries TRBV7-9 and TRBJ2-3; tentative D call: TRBD2 (6 bases). The CDR3 contains 16 residues. Germline lookup yields CDR1 SEHNR and CDR2 FQNEAQ (reference sequence). Trimming pared 4 bases from V and 4 bases from J, leaving 18 bases between. CDR3 bases: TGTGCCAGCAGCTCCCCCCGACTAGTCAACTCAGATACGCAGTATTTT. It encodes CASSSPRLVNSDTQYF.

V gene TRBV2 combines with J gene TRBJ1-5; D gene ambiguous. V gave up 3 bases and J gave up 4 bases, with 7 bases separating them. Per the germline V gene, CDR1 is SNHLY and CDR2 is FYNNEI. CDR3 length equals 13 residues. This CDR3 reads CASSDRGNQPQHF. DNA of the CDR3: TGTGCCAGCAGTGATCGGGGAAATCAGCCCCAGCATTTT.

As DNA, the CDR3 is TGTGCCACCAGTGACGACAGGGGATACGAGCAGTACTTC. It translates to CATSDDRGYEQYF. The chain couples TRBV24-1 to TRBJ2-7, with 8 bases fitting TRBD1. The junction had 2 bases not matched to a gene; V was cut back by 4 bases and J by 4 bases. This CDR3 is built from 13 residues. Germline values: CDR1 KGHDR, CDR2 SFDVKD.

This clone was detected only a few times. The chain couples TRBV28 to TRBJ1-5, with 9 bases aligning to TRBD1. The CDR3 spans 15 residues. J gave up 4 bases and V 4 bases, and 5 bases lay outside the gene matches. Germline V gene sequence: CDR1 MDHEN, CDR2 SYDVKM. The CDR3: CASSSGQGRNQPQHF. CDR3 coding DNA: TGTGCCAGCAGTTCGGGACAGGGCAGAAATCAGCCCCAGCATTTT.

The chain combines TRBV6-5 with TRBJ2-1; 7 bases are shared with TRBD2. CDR3 length: 15 residues. The germline V gene has CDR1 MNHEY and CDR2 SVGAGI. Trimming took 5 bases from V and 4 from J; bases not matched to a gene: 8. CDR3 residues: CASSPQSGVYNEQFF. Here the CDR3 DNA reads TGTGCCAGCAGTCCTCAAAGCGGGGTATACAATGAGCAGTTCTTC.